Listed below are T cell receptor beta chains from one sample, sequenced in a study of T cells in localized non-small cell lung cancer. TCRdb's table, derived via immunoSEQ multiplex PCR, lists solely in-frame clones and lacks some. The data contain 20,000 to 30,000 clones, roughly 80% of them singletons. Sequences were derived from peripheral blood, sampled before any cancer treatment. The receptor set was obtained from a woman aged 40-70 years with stage I lung adenocarcinoma. Each CDR3 is given with its conserved first and last residue. The D gene is left open where the match is weak. The size field is filled for only some rows; it gives once, few, many or a size class.

TRBJ2-1 TRBV27 - - CASSLAGHNEQFF TGTGCCAGCAGTTTAGCAGGACACAATGAGCAGTTCTTC
TRBJ2-5 TRBV6-5 - - CASRGTGIGTQYF TGTGCCAGCAGGGGGACGGGGATTGGGACCCAGTACTTC
TRBJ1-1 TRBV5-5 TRBD1 - CASSWGQGVSTEAFF TGTGCCAGCAGCTGGGGGCAGGGGGTTAGCACTGAAGCTTTCTTT
TRBJ2-5 TRBV20-1 - - CSAASSETQYF TGCAGTGCAGCCAGTTCGGAGACCCAGTACTTC
TRBJ2-6 TRBV19 - once CASSRSGAGGSSGANVLTF TGTGCCAGTAGTAGGAGCGGCGCAGGCGGAAGCTCTGGGGCCAACGTCCTGACTTTC
TRBJ2-5 TRBV2 - - CASSEYRTQETQYF TGTGCCAGCAGTGAATATAGGACCCAAGAGACCCAGTACTTC
TRBJ1-5 TRBV5-5 - - CASSLAVHSNQPQHF TGTGCCAGCAGCTTGGCCGTGCATAGCAATCAGCCCCAGCATTTT
TRBJ1-2 TRBV6-6 - few CASSYDGYTF TGTGCCAGCAGTTATGATGGCTACACCTTC
TRBJ2-7 TRBV4-1 - - CASSQRGRSYEQYF TGCGCCAGTAGCCAGCGCGGCAGGTCCTACGAGCAGTACTTC
TRBJ2-7 TRBV19 TRBD2 - CASSNRGLAGDEQYF TGTGCCAGTAGTAACCGGGGACTAGCGGGGGACGAGCAGTACTTC
TRBJ1-5 TRBV29-1 - - CSVSDSSNQPQHF TGCAGCGTTTCAGACAGTAGCAATCAGCCCCAGCATTTT